This T cell receptor beta chain was found in a study of blood T cell repertoires in COVID-19. In the study overall: There were acute and convalescent COVID-19 samples, and they came from the United States, Italy and Spain. PBMCs, B-cell-depleted T cells, or T cells were the source of the cDNA or gDNA that made up the material.

This CDR3 spans 15 amino acids. Germline V gene data show CDR1 as MGHRA and CDR2 as YSYEKL. V was shortened by 3 bases and J by 0 bases, with 11 bases between the two germline ends. Produced via immunoSEQ multiplex PCR; TCRdb's table is partial and in-frame only. The data contain 200,000 to 300,000 clones, around 80% of them seen just once; the ten biggest clones take up around 4.2%. This chain connects TRBV4-1 to TRBJ1-2; tentative D call: TRBD1 (6 bases). The sample comprised peripheral blood. The clonotype originates from a man aged 55 to 70 with acute or convalescent COVID-19. The CDR3 DNA reads as TGCGCCAGCAGCCATACGGACAGCCCTAACTATGGCTACACCTTC. Its protein product is CASSHTDSPNYGYTF.